A single T cell receptor (beta chain) is shown here with its context. Per the original data handling: Reference gene primer amplification gave estimated nucleated cell counts. Libraries were prepared by immunoSEQ multiplex PCR; TCRdb keeps only in-frame clonotypes and omits some of them. That table furnishes V, J and clone size, whereas the DNA furnished D and trimming. Of around 86,000 clones detected, more than 70% appear once; the ten largest clones hold around 7%. The sample comes from a study of blood T cell repertoires in COVID-19. Study summary: Italy, Spain and the United States were the sources of the convalescent and acute COVID-19 samples. PBMCs, B-cell-depleted T cells, or T cells provided the cDNA or gDNA that made up the material.

The V end was cut by 7 bases, the J end by 2 bases, with 12 bases between. The germline gives CDR1 SNHLY, CDR2 FYNNEI. This CDR3 comprises 13 residues. Material: peripheral blood. The receptor comes from a human donor with acute or convalescent COVID-19. The donor label of this sample is uncertain. This rearrangement joins TRBV2 to TRBJ2-7, with D perhaps TRBD2 (6 bases). For the CDR3, the DNA is TGTGCCAGCAATGTGGGGGGTGCCTACGAGCAGTACTTC. It is translated as CASNVGGAYEQYF.